Described below is a single T cell receptor beta chain sequence and its context. The data derive from a study of blood T cell repertoires in COVID-19. Across the whole study: T cells, B-cell-depleted T cells, or PBMCs supplied cDNA or gDNA.

Some clones are missing from TCRdb's copy, which holds only in-frame ones; the method was immunoSEQ multiplex PCR. The profile shows 300,000 to 400,000 clones, roughly 87% of them singletons. CDR3 length equals 16 residues. Per the germline V gene, CDR1 is MGHRA and CDR2 is YSYEKL. V was pared by 2 bases and J by 6 bases, with 17 bases between. J is TRBJ1-5 and V is TRBV4-1, with D tentatively TRBD1 (5 bases). This receptor was identified in a man aged 45-60 years with active or convalescent COVID-19. The sample consisted of peripheral blood. The CDR3 spells CASSQPFAGKGQPQHF. CDR3 DNA sequence: TGCGCCAGCAGCCAACCATTCGCAGGGAAGGGTCAGCCCCAGCATTTT.